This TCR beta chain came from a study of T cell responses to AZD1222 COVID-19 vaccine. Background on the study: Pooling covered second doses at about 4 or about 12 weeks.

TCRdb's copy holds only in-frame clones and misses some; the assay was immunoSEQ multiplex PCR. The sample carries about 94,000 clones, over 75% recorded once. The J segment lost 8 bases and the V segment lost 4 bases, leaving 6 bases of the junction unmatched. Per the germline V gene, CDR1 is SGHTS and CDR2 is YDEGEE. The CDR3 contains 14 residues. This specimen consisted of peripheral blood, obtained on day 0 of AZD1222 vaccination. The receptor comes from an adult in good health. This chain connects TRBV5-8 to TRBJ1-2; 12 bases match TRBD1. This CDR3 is CASSPGQGAGGYTF. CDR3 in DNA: TGTGCCAGCAGCCCGGGACAGGGGGCTGGAGGCTACACCTTC. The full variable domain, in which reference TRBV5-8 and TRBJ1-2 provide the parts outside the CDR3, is EAGVTQSPTHLIKTRGQQATLRCSPISGHTSVYWYQQALGLGLQFLLWYDEGEERNRGNFPPRFSGRQFPNYSSELNVNALELEDSALYLCASSPGQGAGGYTFGSGTRLTVV.